A selection of T cell receptor beta chains follows, all from one sample in a study of technical replicates of blood from several donors. Libraries were prepared by immunoSEQ multiplex PCR; TCRdb keeps only in-frame clonotypes and omits some of them. This sample carries tens of thousands of clones, over 90% of them seen once, and the ten largest clones take around 0.3%. The material sequenced was T cells isolated from PBMCs. The source of these receptors is a human donor in good health. CDR3s include the opening cysteine and the closing phenylalanine or tryptophan. A D gene is named only where the DNA matches it firmly. Where a row states a size, it is once, few, many or the class of an expanded clone; other rows omit it.

V gene: TRBV30
clone size: few
J gene: TRBJ1-2
D gene: -
CDR3 DNA: TGTGCCTGGAGTCCGGGGGGATTTGGCTACACCTTC
CDR3 protein: CAWSPGGFGYTF

V gene: TRBV28
clone size: -
J gene: TRBJ1-1
D gene: TRBD1
CDR3 DNA: TGTGCCAGCAGTCCCCCGACAGGGGGGAACACTGAAGCTTTCTTT
CDR3 protein: CASSPPTGGNTEAFF

V gene: TRBV2
clone size: -
J gene: TRBJ2-7
D gene: -
CDR3 DNA: TGTGCCATCACCGGGACAAACTCCTACGAGCAGTACTTC
CDR3 protein: CAITGTNSYEQYF

V gene: TRBV6-6
clone size: -
J gene: TRBJ2-7
D gene: -
CDR3 DNA: TGTGCCAGCAGCCTCCAACATCCCTCATATTACGAGCAGTACTTC
CDR3 protein: CASSLQHPSYYEQYF

V gene: TRBV15
clone size: once
J gene: TRBJ2-3
D gene: -
CDR3 DNA: TGTGCCACCAGCATTCTCTTTAGCACAGATACGCAGTATTTT
CDR3 protein: CATSILFSTDTQYF

V gene: TRBV6-6
clone size: -
J gene: TRBJ1-1
D gene: -
CDR3 DNA: TGTGCCAGCAGTTTTACTGAAGCTGCGGATTCTGAAGCTTTCTTT
CDR3 protein: CASSFTEAADSEAFF

V gene: TRBV9
clone size: -
J gene: TRBJ2-5
D gene: -
CDR3 DNA: TGTGCCAGCAGCGTAGATGGGCTACAAGAGACCCAGTACTTC
CDR3 protein: CASSVDGLQETQYF

V gene: TRBV9
clone size: -
J gene: TRBJ2-3
D gene: TRBD1
CDR3 DNA: TGTGCCAGCAGGAGAGGGGGCATCACAGATACGCAGTATTTT
CDR3 protein: CASRRGGITDTQYF

V gene: TRBV11-2
clone size: -
J gene: TRBJ2-1
D gene: TRBD2
CDR3 DNA: TGTGCCAGCAGTTGGGGTATAGCGGGAGACTACAATGAGCAGTTCTTC
CDR3 protein: CASSWGIAGDYNEQFF

V gene: TRBV6-5
clone size: -
J gene: TRBJ1-2
D gene: -
CDR3 DNA: TGTGCCAGCAGCCCCTCGAGTAGCAACTATGGCTACACCTTC
CDR3 protein: CASSPSSSNYGYTF

V gene: TRBV9
clone size: once
J gene: TRBJ2-2
D gene: TRBD2
CDR3 DNA: TGTGCCAGCAGCCTAGAAGGTAGCGGGATTGGCGGGGAGCTGTTTTTT
CDR3 protein: CASSLEGSGIGGELFF

V gene: TRBV19
clone size: -
J gene: TRBJ2-7
D gene: TRBD2
CDR3 DNA: TGTGCCAGTACCAAACTAGCGGGGGCATCCTACGAGCAGTACTTC
CDR3 protein: CASTKLAGASYEQYF

V gene: TRBV25-1
clone size: -
J gene: TRBJ1-2
D gene: -
CDR3 DNA: TGTGCCAGCAGTGAAGGAACAGGGACTAACTATGGCTACACCTTC
CDR3 protein: CASSEGTGTNYGYTF

V gene: TRBV7-2
clone size: few
J gene: TRBJ1-1
D gene: TRBD1
CDR3 DNA: TGTGCCAGCAGCCAGGGGGCTATCATGAACACTGAAGCTTTCTTT
CDR3 protein: CASSQGAIMNTEAFF

V gene: TRBV19
clone size: -
J gene: TRBJ2-7
D gene: -
CDR3 DNA: TGTGCCAGTAGTCCTCAAGCCGACAGGTTTCTCCTCAAGCAGTACTTC
CDR3 protein: CASSPQADRFLLKQYF

V gene: TRBV9
clone size: -
J gene: TRBJ2-6
D gene: TRBD2
CDR3 DNA: TGTGCCAGCGGGAGGGTTGGGGCCAACGTCCTGACTTTC
CDR3 protein: CASGRVGANVLTF

V gene: TRBV5-4
clone size: -
J gene: TRBJ1-1
D gene: TRBD1
CDR3 DNA: TGTGCCAGCAGCTTGAGGACAGGAGTTTTCGCTGAAGCTTTCTTT
CDR3 protein: CASSLRTGVFAEAFF

V gene: TRBV10-2
clone size: -
J gene: TRBJ2-7
D gene: TRBD2
CDR3 DNA: TGCGCCAGCCGAGGTCGCGGGAGCTCCTACGAGCAGTACTTC
CDR3 protein: CASRGRGSSYEQYF

V gene: TRBV28
clone size: -
J gene: TRBJ2-2
D gene: TRBD1
CDR3 DNA: TGTGCCAGCACCCTACCGGGACAGGGCTTCACCGGGGAGCTGTTTTTT
CDR3 protein: CASTLPGQGFTGELFF

V gene: TRBV5-6
clone size: -
J gene: TRBJ1-3
D gene: -
CDR3 DNA: TGTGCCAGCAGCTACTTAAACACCATATATTTT
CDR3 protein: CASSYLNTIYF

V gene: TRBV6-1
clone size: -
J gene: TRBJ2-1
D gene: -
CDR3 DNA: TGTGCCAGCAGCCGGGACACCTACAATGAGCAGTTCTTC
CDR3 protein: CASSRDTYNEQFF

V gene: TRBV18
clone size: -
J gene: TRBJ1-1
D gene: TRBD1
CDR3 DNA: TGTGCCAGCTCAAAGGGACAGTCGAACACTGAAGCTTTCTTT
CDR3 protein: CASSKGQSNTEAFF

V gene: TRBV6-1
clone size: -
J gene: TRBJ1-1
D gene: -
CDR3 DNA: TGTGCCAGCAGTGAAACGGGGATCTTGTACACTGAAGCTTTCTTT
CDR3 protein: CASSETGILYTEAFF

V gene: TRBV5-4
clone size: -
J gene: TRBJ2-5
D gene: -
CDR3 DNA: TGTGCCAGCAGCCCTCACACAGGGGGGGAGTTGGGGACCCAGTACTTC
CDR3 protein: CASSPHTGGELGTQYF

V gene: TRBV19
clone size: -
J gene: TRBJ2-7
D gene: -
CDR3 DNA: TGTGCCAGTAGTATTTCCGGGGACTCCTACGAGCAGTACTTC
CDR3 protein: CASSISGDSYEQYF

V gene: TRBV6-5
clone size: -
J gene: TRBJ1-4
D gene: -
CDR3 DNA: TGTGCCAGCAGTTACACCCCTTACAGTCTGGAAAAACTGTTTTTT
CDR3 protein: CASSYTPYSLEKLFF

V gene: TRBV28
clone size: -
J gene: TRBJ2-1
D gene: TRBD2
CDR3 DNA: TGTGCCAGCACGACTAGCGGGAGGTCTTATGAGCAGTTCTTC
CDR3 protein: CASTTSGRSYEQFF

V gene: TRBV5-4
clone size: once
J gene: TRBJ1-3
D gene: -
CDR3 DNA: TGTGCCAGCAGCTTAAAAGCCCTGTTTACTCCTGGAAACACCATATATTTT
CDR3 protein: CASSLKALFTPGNTIYF

V gene: TRBV2
clone size: -
J gene: TRBJ1-2
D gene: -
CDR3 DNA: TGTGCCAGCAGTGACAGGGCCTACTTTATTGGGAGCTACACCTTC
CDR3 protein: CASSDRAYFIGSYTF

V gene: TRBV9
clone size: -
J gene: TRBJ2-4
D gene: -
CDR3 DNA: TGTGCCAGCAGCGTAGAGGGGAGAACAGGGAAAAACATTCAGTACTTC
CDR3 protein: CASSVEGRTGKNIQYF

V gene: TRBV19
clone size: -
J gene: TRBJ2-1
D gene: -
CDR3 DNA: TGTGCCAGTAGTATAGACTTGGCGGGTAGGGTCAATGAGCAGTTCTTC
CDR3 protein: CASSIDLAGRVNEQFF

V gene: TRBV11-2
clone size: -
J gene: TRBJ2-3
D gene: TRBD2
CDR3 DNA: TGTGCCAGCAGCTTAGAGGGACTAGCGGGAGGCTTGGATACGCAGTATTTT
CDR3 protein: CASSLEGLAGGLDTQYF

V gene: TRBV11-3
clone size: -
J gene: TRBJ2-1
D gene: TRBD1
CDR3 DNA: TGTGCCAGCAGCTTTTATGGGACAGGGGACGACGAGCAGTTCTTC
CDR3 protein: CASSFYGTGDDEQFF

V gene: TRBV5-1
clone size: -
J gene: TRBJ1-2
D gene: -
CDR3 DNA: TGCGCCAGCAGCCCGCCCGGAACGGGCTATGGCTACACCTTC
CDR3 protein: CASSPPGTGYGYTF

V gene: TRBV27
clone size: -
J gene: TRBJ2-7
D gene: -
CDR3 DNA: TGTGCCAGCAGTTTAAGGAGCAGGGGCTCCTACGAGCAGTACTTC
CDR3 protein: CASSLRSRGSYEQYF

V gene: TRBV4-1
clone size: -
J gene: TRBJ2-3
D gene: -
CDR3 DNA: TGCGCCAGCAGCCAGGGGGCCGCCGGGCGTACAGATACGCAGTATTTT
CDR3 protein: CASSQGAAGRTDTQYF

V gene: TRBV27
clone size: -
J gene: TRBJ2-2
D gene: -
CDR3 DNA: TGTGCCAGCAGTTCCCTTGGGGAGCTGTTTTTT
CDR3 protein: CASSSLGELFF

V gene: TRBV6-1
clone size: -
J gene: TRBJ2-7
D gene: TRBD2
CDR3 DNA: TGTGCCAGCATGACTAGCGGGGCCTACGAGCAGTACTTC
CDR3 protein: CASMTSGAYEQYF

V gene: TRBV9
clone size: -
J gene: TRBJ2-1
D gene: TRBD2
CDR3 DNA: TGTGCCAGCAGCGTAGCGACTAGCGGGGGTGATGAGCAGTTCTTC
CDR3 protein: CASSVATSGGDEQFF

V gene: TRBV6-5
clone size: -
J gene: TRBJ2-7
D gene: -
CDR3 DNA: TGTGCCAGCAGTCCTAGGGACACTACCTACGAGCAGTACTTC
CDR3 protein: CASSPRDTTYEQYF

V gene: TRBV4-1
clone size: -
J gene: TRBJ2-7
D gene: TRBD2
CDR3 DNA: TGCGCCAGCAGCAGGGCGGGAGCCTACGAGCAGTACTTC
CDR3 protein: CASSRAGAYEQYF

V gene: TRBV10-3
clone size: -
J gene: TRBJ2-7
D gene: TRBD2
CDR3 DNA: TGTGCCATCAGTGAAGGAAGCGGGAGGGCCTACGAGCAGTACTTC
CDR3 protein: CAISEGSGRAYEQYF

V gene: TRBV5-1
clone size: -
J gene: TRBJ2-5
D gene: TRBD2
CDR3 DNA: TGCGCCAGCCCCCAGAGTGGGGGGGAGGTTGACCAAGAGACCCAGTACTTC
CDR3 protein: CASPQSGGEVDQETQYF

V gene: TRBV4-1
clone size: once
J gene: TRBJ2-2
D gene: -
CDR3 DNA: TGCGCCAGCAGCCAAGTGGAGGGAGACGACACCGGGGAGCTGTTTTTT
CDR3 protein: CASSQVEGDDTGELFF

V gene: TRBV5-1
clone size: -
J gene: TRBJ2-3
D gene: TRBD2
CDR3 DNA: TGCGCCAGCAGCCTTGGCCTAGGGAGCGGGAGGTACACAGATACGCAGTATTTT
CDR3 protein: CASSLGLGSGRYTDTQYF

V gene: TRBV19
clone size: once
J gene: TRBJ1-3
D gene: -
CDR3 DNA: TGTGCCAGTAGTATTTTTCAGGGGCTGGACGGAAACACCATATATTTT
CDR3 protein: CASSIFQGLDGNTIYF

V gene: TRBV7-2
clone size: -
J gene: TRBJ2-1
D gene: -
CDR3 DNA: TGTGCCAGCACCAACAAAGGGAGTCTCTACAATGAGCAGTTCTTC
CDR3 protein: CASTNKGSLYNEQFF

V gene: TRBV29-1
clone size: -
J gene: TRBJ2-5
D gene: -
CDR3 DNA: TGCAGCGTTGAAGGAAGTGCGTACCAAGAGACCCAGTACTTC
CDR3 protein: CSVEGSAYQETQYF

V gene: TRBV29-1
clone size: -
J gene: TRBJ2-3
D gene: TRBD2
CDR3 DNA: TGCAGCCCGATGACTAGCGGGTTCCTACCAGATACGCAGTATTTT
CDR3 protein: CSPMTSGFLPDTQYF

V gene: TRBV5-4
clone size: -
J gene: TRBJ2-5
D gene: TRBD2
CDR3 DNA: TGTGCCAGCAGCTCTAGACTAGCGGGAGGGCCCGGGTACCAAGAGACCCAGTACTTC
CDR3 protein: CASSSRLAGGPGYQETQYF